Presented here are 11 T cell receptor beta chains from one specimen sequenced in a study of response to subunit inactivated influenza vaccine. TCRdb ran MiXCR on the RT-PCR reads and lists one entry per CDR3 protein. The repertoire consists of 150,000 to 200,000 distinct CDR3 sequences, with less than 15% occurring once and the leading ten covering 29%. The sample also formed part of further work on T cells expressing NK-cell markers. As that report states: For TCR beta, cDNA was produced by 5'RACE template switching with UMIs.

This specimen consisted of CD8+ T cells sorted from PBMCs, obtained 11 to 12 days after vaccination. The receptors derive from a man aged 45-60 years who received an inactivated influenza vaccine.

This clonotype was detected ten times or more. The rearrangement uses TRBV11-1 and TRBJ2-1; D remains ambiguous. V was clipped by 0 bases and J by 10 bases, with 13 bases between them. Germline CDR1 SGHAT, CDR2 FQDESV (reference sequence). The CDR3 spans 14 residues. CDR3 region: CASSLAATPIEQFF. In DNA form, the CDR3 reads TGTGCCAGCAGCTTAGCCGCGACCCCAATAGAGCAGTTCTTC.

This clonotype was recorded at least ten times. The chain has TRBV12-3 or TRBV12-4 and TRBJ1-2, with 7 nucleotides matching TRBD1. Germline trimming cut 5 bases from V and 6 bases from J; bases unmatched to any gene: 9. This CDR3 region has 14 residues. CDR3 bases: TGTGCCAGCAGTCCCTCTGGGACAGCCCATGGCTACACCTTC. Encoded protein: CASSPSGTAHGYTF.

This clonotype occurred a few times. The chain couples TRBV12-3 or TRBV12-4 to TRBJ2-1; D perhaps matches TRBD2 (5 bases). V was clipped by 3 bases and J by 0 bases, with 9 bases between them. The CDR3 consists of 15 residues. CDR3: CASSFPAGSYNEQFF. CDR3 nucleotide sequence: TGTGCCAGCAGTTTTCCGGCGGGCTCCTACAATGAGCAGTTCTTC.

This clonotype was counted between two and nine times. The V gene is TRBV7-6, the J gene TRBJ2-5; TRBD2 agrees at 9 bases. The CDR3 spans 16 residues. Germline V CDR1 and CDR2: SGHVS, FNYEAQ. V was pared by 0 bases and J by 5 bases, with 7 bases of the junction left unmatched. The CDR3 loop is CASSLANSGSEETQYF. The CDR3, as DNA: TGTGCCAGCAGCTTAGCTAATAGCGGGAGTGAGGAGACCCAGTACTTC.

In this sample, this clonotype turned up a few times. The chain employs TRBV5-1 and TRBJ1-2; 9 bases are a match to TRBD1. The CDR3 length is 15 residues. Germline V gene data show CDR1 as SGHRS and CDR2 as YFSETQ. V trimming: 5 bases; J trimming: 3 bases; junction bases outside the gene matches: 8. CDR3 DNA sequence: TGCGCCAGCAGGGGGACAGGGAAGGAGTACTATGGCTACACCTTC. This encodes CASRGTGKEYYGYTF.

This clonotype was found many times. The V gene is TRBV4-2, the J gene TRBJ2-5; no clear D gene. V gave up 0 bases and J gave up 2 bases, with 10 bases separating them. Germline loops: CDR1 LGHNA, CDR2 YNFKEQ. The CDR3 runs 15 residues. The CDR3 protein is CASSQDLRRQETQYF. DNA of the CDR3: TGTGCCAGCAGCCAAGATCTAAGGAGACAAGAGACCCAGTACTTC.

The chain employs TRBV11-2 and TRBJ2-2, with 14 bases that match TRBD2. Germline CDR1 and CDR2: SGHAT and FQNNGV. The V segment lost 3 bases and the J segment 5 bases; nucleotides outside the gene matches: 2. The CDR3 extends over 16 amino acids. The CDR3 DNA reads TGTGCCAGCAGCTTTAGGACTAGCGGGGGGACCGGGGAGCTGTTTTTT. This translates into CASSFRTSGGTGELFF.

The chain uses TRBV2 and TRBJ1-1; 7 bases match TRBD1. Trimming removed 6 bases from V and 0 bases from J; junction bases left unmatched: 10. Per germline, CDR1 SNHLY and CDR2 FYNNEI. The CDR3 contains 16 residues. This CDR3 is CASRKNPGTVNTEAFF. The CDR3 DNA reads TGTGCCAGCAGGAAAAATCCCGGGACAGTGAACACTGAAGCTTTCTTT.

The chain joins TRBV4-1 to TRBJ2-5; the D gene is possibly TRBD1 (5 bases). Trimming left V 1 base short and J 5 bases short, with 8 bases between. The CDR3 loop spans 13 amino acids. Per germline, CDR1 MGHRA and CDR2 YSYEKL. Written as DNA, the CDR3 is TGCGCCAGCAGCCAAGCAGGGTGGGAGACCCAGTACTTC. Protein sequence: CASSQAGWETQYF.

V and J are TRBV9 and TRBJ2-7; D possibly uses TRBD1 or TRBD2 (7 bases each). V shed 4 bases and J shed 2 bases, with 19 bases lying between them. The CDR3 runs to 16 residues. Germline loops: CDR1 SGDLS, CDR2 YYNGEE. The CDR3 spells CASSPSGGGQPYEQYF. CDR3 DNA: TGTGCCAGCAGCCCCTCAGGGGGGGGACAGCCCTACGAGCAGTACTTC.

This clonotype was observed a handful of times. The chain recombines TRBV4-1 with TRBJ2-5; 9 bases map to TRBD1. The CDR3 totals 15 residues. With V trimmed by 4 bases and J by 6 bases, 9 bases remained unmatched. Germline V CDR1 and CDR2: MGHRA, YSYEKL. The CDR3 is CASSRTGGDPKTQYF. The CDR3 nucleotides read TGCGCCAGCAGCCGAACAGGGGGCGATCCAAAGACCCAGTACTTC.